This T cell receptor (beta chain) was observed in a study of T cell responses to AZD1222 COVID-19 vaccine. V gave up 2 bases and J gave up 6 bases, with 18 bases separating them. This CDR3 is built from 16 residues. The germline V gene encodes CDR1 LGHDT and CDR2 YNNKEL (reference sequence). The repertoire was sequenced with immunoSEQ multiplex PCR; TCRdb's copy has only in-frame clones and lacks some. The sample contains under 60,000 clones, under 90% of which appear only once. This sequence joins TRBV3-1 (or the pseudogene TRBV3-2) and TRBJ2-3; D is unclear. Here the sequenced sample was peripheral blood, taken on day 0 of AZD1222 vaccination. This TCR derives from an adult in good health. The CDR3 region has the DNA TGTGCCAGCAGCCAAAAAGCCTCCTTTAGGAAGGATACGCAGTATTTT. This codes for CASSQKASFRKDTQYF.